The 16 T cell receptor beta chains given below trace back to one sample, sequenced in a study of beta chain features in type 1 diabetes. Expressed TCRB transcripts were sequenced, since all the RNA that had been isolated was reverse transcribed. The assay was immunoSEQ multiplex PCR, and TCRdb's table has in-frame clones only and misses some. This repertoire shows 300,000 or so clones, less than 10% found once; its top ten account for 0.44%. Sequencing input: central memory CD4+ T cells from blood. The origin of the receptors is a woman aged 18 to 35 in good health.

The chain joins TRBV28 to TRBJ1-1; the D gene is possibly TRBD1 (5 bases). The CDR3 covers 16 residues. Germline CDR1 MDHEN, CDR2 SYDVKM. The V and J ends lost 3 bases and 1 base respectively, with 15 bases between them. CDR3 DNA: TGTGCCAGCAGTTTGGCCGGGACCAGGAGGAACACTGAAGCTTTCTTT. It specifies CASSLAGTRRNTEAFF.

The rearrangement uses TRBV29-1 and TRBJ2-6; the D is unclear. Germline V CDR1 and CDR2: SQVTM, ANQGSEA. The CDR3 covers 14 residues. With 7 bases removed from V and 4 bases from J, the gap between germline ends came to 14 bases. The CDR3 here is CSARSNLGANVLTF. CDR3 DNA sequence: TGCAGCGCCCGGTCGAATCTGGGGGCCAACGTCCTGACTTTC.

J is TRBJ2-7 and V is TRBV19; possibly TRBD1 or TRBD2 for D (6 bases each). The V end was cut by 3 bases, the J end by 6 bases, with 12 bases between. The germline V gene encodes CDR1 LNHDA and CDR2 SQIVND (reference sequence). The CDR3 length is 13 residues. Here the CDR3 DNA reads TGTGCCAGTAGTATCAACAGGGAGGCCGAGCAGTACTTC. Translation gives CASSINREAEQYF. Combining the CDR3 with reference TRBV19 and TRBJ2-7 gives the whole variable domain DGGITQSPKYLFRKEGQNVTLSCEQNLNHDAMYWYRQDPGQGLRLIYYSQIVNDFQKGDIAEGYSVSREKKESFPLTVTSAQKNPTAFYLCASSINREAEQYFGPGTRLTVT.

The genes are TRBV5-5 and TRBJ2-1; D gene uncertain. The length of the CDR3 is 11 residues. The germline gives CDR1 SGHKS, CDR2 YYEKEE (reference sequence). V gave up 4 bases and J gave up 10 bases, with 9 bases separating them. This chain's CDR3 is CASSRAYEQFF. The CDR3 DNA sequence: TGTGCCAGCAGCCGTGCGTACGAGCAGTTCTTC.

Here the CDR3 reads CASSSNLAVGLGEQFF. As DNA, the CDR3 is TGTGCCAGCAGCTCAAACCTAGCGGTAGGTCTGGGTGAGCAGTTCTTC. This chain joins TRBV7-2 and TRBJ2-1; 7 positions agree with TRBD2. Germline assignment: CDR1 SGHTA and CDR2 FQGNSA. Germline trimming cut 4 bases from V and 9 bases from J; bases unmatched to any gene: 15. This CDR3 spans 16 amino acids.

V and J are TRBV5-1 and TRBJ2-7, with 11 bases fitting TRBD1. The CDR3 totals 15 residues. Germline CDR1 reads SGHRS; CDR2 reads YFSETQ. The V and J ends lost 5 bases and 3 bases, in that order; junction bases with no gene match: 7. CDR3 amino acids: CASRWTGGDGYEQYF. CDR3 DNA sequence: TGCGCCAGCAGGTGGACAGGGGGCGACGGCTACGAGCAGTACTTC.

This rearrangement joins TRBV7-2 to TRBJ2-7; 7 nucleotides line up with TRBD1. The trim removed 5 bases at V and 5 bases at J, leaving 6 bases unmatched. This CDR3 region has 13 residues. The germline V gene encodes CDR1 SGHTA and CDR2 FQGNSA. The chain's CDR3 is CASSPTGIHEQYF. As DNA, the CDR3 is TGTGCCAGCAGCCCGACAGGGATCCACGAGCAGTACTTC.

The V call is TRBV6-5, the J call TRBJ1-3; D may be TRBD1 (6 bases). V lost 4 bases and J 4 bases, leaving 11 bases between the germline ends. CDR3 length equals 14 residues. CDR1 and CDR2 from the germline V gene are MNHEY and SVGAGI. DNA of the CDR3: TGTGCCAGCAGTTCACACAGGGCGGGAAACACCATATATTTT. Its translation: CASSSHRAGNTIYF.

This clone was counted only a few times. Other DNA sequences from this sample encode an identical CDR3 as well. This chain joins TRBV10-3 and TRBJ1-4; no clear D. Germline-derived CDR1 and CDR2 are ENHRY and SYGVKD. The V end lost 0 bases, the J end lost 7 bases, and 3 bases lay between the germline ends. The length of the CDR3 is 12 residues. CDR3 in amino acids: CAISESTEKLFF. In DNA, the CDR3 is TGTGCCATCAGTGAGTCGACTGAAAAACTGTTTTTT.

The rearrangement links TRBV7-9 to TRBJ2-1; 9 nucleotides align to TRBD2. CDR1 SEHNR and CDR2 FQNEAQ come from the germline V gene (reference sequence). The CDR3 extends over 16 amino acids. Losses at the gene ends were 1 base for V and 6 bases for J; bases not matched to a gene: 7. CDR3: CASSLGSGRYRNEQFF. CDR3 nucleotides: TGTGCCAGCAGCTTAGGGAGCGGGAGGTACCGCAATGAGCAGTTCTTC. The variable domain in full, with the rest retrieved from reference TRBV7-9 and TRBJ2-1, is DTGVSQNPRHKITKRGQNVTFRCDPISEHNRLYWYRQTLGQGPEFLTYFQNEAQLEKSRLLSDRFSAERPKGSFSTLEIQRTEQGDSAMYLCASSLGSGRYRNEQFFGPGTRLTVL.

The chain combines TRBV2 with TRBJ1-2, with 7 nucleotides matching TRBD1. V shed 8 bases, J shed 8 bases, and the junction held 8 bases outside the gene matches. This CDR3 has 12 residues. CDR1 SNHLY and CDR2 FYNNEI come from the germline V gene. The CDR3 DNA sequence: TGTGCCAGCGGTTTTGACAGGGACGGCTACACCTTC. Translated, it gives CASGFDRDGYTF.

The J gene is TRBJ2-6, the V gene TRBV19; D gene unclear. The CDR3 length is 16 residues. Trimming left V 4 bases short and J 1 base short, with 11 bases between. Germline CDR1 and CDR2: LNHDA and SQIVND (reference sequence). The CDR3, as DNA: TGTGCCAGTAGTAAGGGCGGAAGGTCTGGGGCCAACGTCCTGACTTTC. Translated: CASSKGGRSGANVLTF.

This clone was detected a few times. The rearrangement links TRBV9 to TRBJ1-1, with D possibly being TRBD1 (6 bases). Per germline, CDR1 SGDLS and CDR2 YYNGEE. Trimming shortened V by 0 bases and J by 4 bases, and 10 bases separated the two germline ends. This CDR3 spans 14 amino acids. For the CDR3, the DNA is TGTGCCAGCAGCGTAGACCAGGGGCTCACTGAAGCTTTCTTT. Translated, it gives CASSVDQGLTEAFF. The entire variable domain, with the rest obtained from reference TRBV9 and TRBJ1-1, is as follows: DSGVTQTPKHLITATGQRVTLRCSPRSGDLSVYWYQQSLDQGLQFLIQYYNGEERAKGNILERFSAQQFPDLHSELNLSSLELGDSALYFCASSVDQGLTEAFFGQGTRLTVV.

This clone was seen only a few times. This chain connects TRBV7-9 to TRBJ2-1, with D possibly matching TRBD1 (5 bases). Looked up from germline, CDR1 is SEHNR and CDR2 is FQNEAQ (reference sequence). This CDR3 is built from 16 residues. Trimming shortened V by 3 bases and J by 0 bases, and 12 bases separated the two germline ends. CDR3 sequence: CASSLDQGSSYNEQFF. In DNA form, the CDR3 reads TGTGCCAGCAGCTTGGACCAGGGAAGCTCCTACAATGAGCAGTTCTTC.

This clone was seen only a few times. The gene calls are TRBV10-3 and TRBJ2-1; no clear D gene. The germline CDR1 and CDR2 sequences are ENHRY and SYGVKD. There are 13 residues in the CDR3. V lost 6 bases and J lost 4, with 10 bases in between. Written as DNA, the CDR3 is TGTGCCATCAGCGCTGTGAAATACAATGAGCAGTTCTTC. Translation gives CAISAVKYNEQFF.

This clone was detected only a few times. The V call is TRBV4-3, the J call TRBJ1-4, with TRBD1 as a possible D gene (5 bases). Trimming stripped 1 base from V and 0 bases from J, with 9 bases between. The germline V gene has CDR1 LGHNA and CDR2 YSLEER. This CDR3 comprises 16 residues. CDR3 bases: TGCGCCAGCAGCCAAGGTCGACAGACAACTAATGAAAAACTGTTTTTT. Protein sequence: CASSQGRQTTNEKLFF.